The clone carrying this TCR beta chain has just a few counts. Its antigen is currently unknown. This record belongs to a study of regulatory T cells in long-lasting Graves disease. Study-wide findings and caveats: Analysis covered peripheral blood alone, not thyroid tissue. TRBV28 was favored in persistent disease, as were TRBJ1-2 and TRBJ2-5.

Time point indicated: newly diagnosed GD, antithyroid drugs for less than 3 months. The TCR library was made from RNA that had been extracted from PBMCs in TRIzol. This CDR3 region has 13 residues. Germline assignment: CDR1 GTSNPN and CDR2 SVGIG (reference sequence). V lost 5 bases and J 7 bases, leaving 15 bases between the germline ends. HTBI primers from iRepertoire and Arm-PCR of CDR3 regions yielded the TCR beta libraries. Via MiXCR, TCRdb re-called the multiplex PCR reads, giving one row per CDR3 protein. This table has 530,000 or so distinct CDR3 sequences, roughly 13% appearing once. This sample also belongs to another study, concerning T cells in Graves' hyperthyroidism and ophthalmopathy. From that second work: Primed by the HTBI set, a first-round RT-PCR was run on the TCR CDR3.

The chain links TRBV30 to TRBJ1-3; possible D gene TRBD1, 6 bases. The origin of this receptor is a man younger than 45 with Graves disease. The sequencing here drew on peripheral blood mononuclear cells (PBMCs), taken at new diagnosis, from a patient treated with antithyroid drugs. The CDR3 DNA is TGTGCCTGGCTGCCAGGGGAGCGTAACACCATATATTTT. It codes for CAWLPGERNTIYF.